This T cell receptor (beta chain) originates from a study of blood T cell repertoires in COVID-19. Study as a whole: Sites across the United States, Italy and Spain contributed samples from acute and convalescent COVID-19. From T cells, B-cell-depleted T cells, or PBMCs came the material, which was cDNA or gDNA.

The authors' processing: Counts of nucleated cells, estimated from reference gene primer amplification, were obtained. Produced via immunoSEQ multiplex PCR; TCRdb's table is partial and in-frame only. V and J calls and clone size are as listed in that table; D and trimming were resolved from the DNA. The sample holds 100,000 to 150,000 clones, about 79% seen once. Germline values: CDR1 SNHLY, CDR2 FYNNEI. Trimming cost V 7 bases and J 0 bases, with 16 bases left between them. The CDR3 length is 16 residues. The chain links TRBV2 to TRBJ2-4; TRBD1 is a possible D gene (8 bases). Sequencing was carried out using peripheral blood. The receptor's source is a woman between 50 and 59 years old with acute or convalescent COVID-19. CDR3 nucleotide sequence: TGTGCCAGCAAGAGCGGGACAGGACTAGCCAAAAACATTCAGTACTTC. This codes for CASKSGTGLAKNIQYF.